This record covers a single TCR beta chain. This record belongs to a study of cytomegalovirus exposure and HLA in healthy donors. The ends lost 4 bases at V and 1 base at J; junction bases unmatched: 5. Per germline, CDR1 MNHEY and CDR2 SMNVEV (reference sequence). The CDR3 length is 15 residues. Profiling relied on immunoSEQ multiplex PCR, and the TCRdb table lists in-frame clones only, not all of them. The sample has 200,000 or so clones, about four fifths seen once. The origin of this receptor is a man between 18 and 29 years old in good health and CMV-seropositive. The sequencing input was PBMCs. The chain uses TRBV27 and TRBJ2-7; TRBD1 matches 9 bases. The CDR3 sequence: CASSSPGQGSYEQYF. The CDR3 region has the DNA TGTGCCAGCAGTTCCCCGGGACAGGGTTCCTACGAGCAGTACTTC.